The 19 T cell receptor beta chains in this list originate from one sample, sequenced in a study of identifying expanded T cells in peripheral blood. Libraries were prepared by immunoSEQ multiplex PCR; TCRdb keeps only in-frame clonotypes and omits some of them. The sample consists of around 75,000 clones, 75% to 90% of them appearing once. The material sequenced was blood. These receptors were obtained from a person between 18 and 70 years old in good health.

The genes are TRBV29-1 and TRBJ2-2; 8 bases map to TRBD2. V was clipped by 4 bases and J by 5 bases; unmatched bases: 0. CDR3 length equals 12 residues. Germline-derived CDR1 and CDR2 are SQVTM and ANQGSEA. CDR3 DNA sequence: TGCAGCGTTGCTAGCGGGACCGGGGAGCTGTTTTTT. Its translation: CSVASGTGELFF.

CDR3 nucleotides: TGTGCCAGCAGCTTAGGGTTAGCGGGCGTCGCCTCCTACGAGCAGTACTTC. Translation gives CASSLGLAGVASYEQYF. The rearrangement links TRBV13 to TRBJ2-7; 7 positions match TRBD2. The junction had 8 bases not matched to a gene; V was cut back by 0 bases and J by 0 bases. CDR3 length: 17 residues. CDR1 is PRHDT and CDR2 is FYEKMQ in the germline V gene (reference sequence).

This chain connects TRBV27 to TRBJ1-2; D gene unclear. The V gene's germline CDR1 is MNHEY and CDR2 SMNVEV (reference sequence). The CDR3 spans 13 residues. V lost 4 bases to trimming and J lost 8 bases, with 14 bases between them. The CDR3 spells CASSSSPVGGYTF. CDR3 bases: TGTGCCAGCAGTTCGTCTCCGGTAGGAGGCTACACCTTC.

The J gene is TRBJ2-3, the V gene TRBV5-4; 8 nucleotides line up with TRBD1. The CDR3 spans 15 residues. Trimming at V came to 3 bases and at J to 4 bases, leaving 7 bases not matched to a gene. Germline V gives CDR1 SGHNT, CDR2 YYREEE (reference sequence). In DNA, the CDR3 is TGTGCCAGCAGCTCCGGACAGGGTGTATCAGATACGCAGTATTTT. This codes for CASSSGQGVSDTQYF.

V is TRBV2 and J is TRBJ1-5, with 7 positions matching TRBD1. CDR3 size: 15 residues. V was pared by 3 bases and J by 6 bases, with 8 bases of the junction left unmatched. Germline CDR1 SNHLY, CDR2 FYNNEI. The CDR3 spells CASSEEKGAGQPQHF. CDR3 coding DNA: TGTGCCAGCAGTGAGGAGAAGGGGGCAGGTCAGCCCCAGCATTTT.

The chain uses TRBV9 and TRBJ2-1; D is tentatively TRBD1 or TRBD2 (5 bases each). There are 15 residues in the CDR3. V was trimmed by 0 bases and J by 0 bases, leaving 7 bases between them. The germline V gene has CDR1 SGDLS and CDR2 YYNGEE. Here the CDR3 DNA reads TGTGCCAGCAGCGTAGATGGGGGCTCCTACAATGAGCAGTTCTTC. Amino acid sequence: CASSVDGGSYNEQFF.

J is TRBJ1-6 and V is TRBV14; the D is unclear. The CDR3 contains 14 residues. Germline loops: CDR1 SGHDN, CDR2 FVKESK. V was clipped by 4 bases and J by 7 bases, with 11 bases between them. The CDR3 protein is CASSPAIGNSPLHF. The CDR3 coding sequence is TGTGCCAGCAGCCCGGCCATTGGCAATTCACCCCTCCACTTT.

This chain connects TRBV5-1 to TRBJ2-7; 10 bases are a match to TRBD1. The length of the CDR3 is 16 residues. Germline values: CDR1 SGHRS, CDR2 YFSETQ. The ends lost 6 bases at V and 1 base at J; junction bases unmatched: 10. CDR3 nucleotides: TGCGCCAGCACCCTTCTCCCGGGACAGGGGTCCTACGAGCAGTACTTC. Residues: CASTLLPGQGSYEQYF.

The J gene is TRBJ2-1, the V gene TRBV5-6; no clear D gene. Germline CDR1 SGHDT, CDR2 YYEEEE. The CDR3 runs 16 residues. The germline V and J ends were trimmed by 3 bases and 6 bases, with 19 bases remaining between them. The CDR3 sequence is CASSSRNMGLINEQFF. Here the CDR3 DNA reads TGTGCCAGCAGCTCCCGGAATATGGGGTTGATCAATGAGCAGTTCTTC.

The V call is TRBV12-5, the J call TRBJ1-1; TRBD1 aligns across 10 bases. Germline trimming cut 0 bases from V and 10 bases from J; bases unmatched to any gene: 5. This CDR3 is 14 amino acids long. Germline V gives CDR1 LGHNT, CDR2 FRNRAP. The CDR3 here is CASGLVGQGPAAFF. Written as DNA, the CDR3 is TGTGCTAGTGGTTTGGTGGGACAGGGGCCTGCAGCTTTCTTT.

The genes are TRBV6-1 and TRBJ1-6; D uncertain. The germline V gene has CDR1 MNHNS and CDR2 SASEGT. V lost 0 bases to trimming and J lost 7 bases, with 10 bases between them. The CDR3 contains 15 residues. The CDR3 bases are TGTGCCAGCAGTGAAGCAGGACGAAGGAATTCACCCCTCCACTTT. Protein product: CASSEAGRRNSPLHF.

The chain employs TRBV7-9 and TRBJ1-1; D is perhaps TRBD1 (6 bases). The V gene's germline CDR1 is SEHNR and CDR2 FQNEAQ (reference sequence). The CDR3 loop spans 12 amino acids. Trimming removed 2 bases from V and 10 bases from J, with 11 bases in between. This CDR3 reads CASSLSGGRAFF. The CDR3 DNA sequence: TGTGCCAGCAGCTTATCGGGGGGGCGAGCTTTCTTT.

CDR3 nucleotides: TGCAGTGCTACGGACAGGCTTGAAGCTTTCTTT. This encodes CSATDRLEAFF. This sequence joins TRBV20-1 and TRBJ1-1, with 7 bases identical to TRBD1. Losses at the gene ends were 4 bases for V and 7 bases for J; bases not matched to a gene: 3. This CDR3 is 11 amino acids long. CDR1 is DFQATT, CDR2 SNEGSKA, per germline (reference sequence).

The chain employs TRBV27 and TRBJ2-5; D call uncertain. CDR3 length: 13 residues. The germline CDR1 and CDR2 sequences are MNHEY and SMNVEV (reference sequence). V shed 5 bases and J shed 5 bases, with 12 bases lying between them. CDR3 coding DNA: TGTGCCAGCAGTCGGATGGATACGGAGACCCAGTACTTC. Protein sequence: CASSRMDTETQYF.

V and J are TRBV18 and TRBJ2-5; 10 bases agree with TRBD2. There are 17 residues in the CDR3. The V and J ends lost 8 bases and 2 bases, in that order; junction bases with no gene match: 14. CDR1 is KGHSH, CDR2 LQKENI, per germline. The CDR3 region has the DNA TGTGCCAGCAACACCGGTAGCGGGAGGTCGGGGCAAGAGACCCAGTACTTC. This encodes CASNTGSGRSGQETQYF.

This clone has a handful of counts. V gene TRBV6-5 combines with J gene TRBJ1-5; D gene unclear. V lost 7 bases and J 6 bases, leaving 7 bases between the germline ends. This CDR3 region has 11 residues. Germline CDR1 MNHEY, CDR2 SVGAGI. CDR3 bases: TGTGCCAGCAACTCTTCTCAGCCCCAGCATTTT. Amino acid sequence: CASNSSQPQHF.

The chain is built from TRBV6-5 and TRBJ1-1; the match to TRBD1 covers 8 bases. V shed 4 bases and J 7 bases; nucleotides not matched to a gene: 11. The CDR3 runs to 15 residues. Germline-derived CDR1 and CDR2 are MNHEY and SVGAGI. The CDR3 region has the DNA TGTGCCAGCAGTTCTAAAACAGGGGGATCTGGTGAAGCTTTCTTT. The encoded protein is CASSSKTGGSGEAFF.

CDR3 sequence (DNA): TGTGCCAGCAGCTACTCAGCGGGAGATCGGGACAATGAGCAGTTCTTC. Residues: CASSYSAGDRDNEQFF. This chain links TRBV4-2 with TRBJ2-1; 8 bases align to TRBD2. The germline CDR1 and CDR2 sequences are LGHNA and YNFKEQ. The CDR3 has 16 amino acids. Trimming at V came to 5 bases and at J to 5 bases, leaving 11 bases not matched to a gene.

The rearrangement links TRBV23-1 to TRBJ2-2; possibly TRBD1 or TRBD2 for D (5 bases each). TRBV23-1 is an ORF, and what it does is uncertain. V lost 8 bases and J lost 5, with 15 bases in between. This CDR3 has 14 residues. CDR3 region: CASLRTEGTGELFF. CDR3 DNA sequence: TGCGCCAGCTTGAGGACTGAGGGGACCGGGGAGCTGTTTTTT.